This T cell receptor beta chain was captured by sequencing in a study of T cell repertoires in cytomegalovirus infection. Whole-study context: It can be stated that public TCR beta signatures indicated CMV infection as well as a matching HLA type.

CDR1 is SSHAT and CDR2 is FNYEAQ in the germline V gene (reference sequence). This CDR3 has 13 amino acids. With 5 bases removed from V and 7 bases from J, the gap between germline ends came to 12 bases. TCRdb passed the reads through MiXCR, listing each CDR3 protein once. Of around 450,000 distinct CDR3 sequences in the sample, approximately 30% were seen once. The sequenced sample consisted of PBMCs. The chain recombines TRBV7-7 with TRBJ2-1, with D possibly called TRBD1 or TRBD2 (5 bases each). This sequence originates from a human donor in good health (CMV status not recorded). Some clones in this sample may be carry-over from other donors' samples. The CDR3 loop reads CASSETWGNEQFF. For the CDR3, the DNA is TGTGCCAGCAGCGAAACTTGGGGGAATGAGCAGTTCTTC.